The clone carrying this T cell receptor (beta chain) is labeled as medium-sized (0.01 to 0.1%). The antigen is undetermined. V lost 0 bases and J lost 1, with 10 bases in between. The V gene's germline CDR1 is MNHNY and CDR2 SVGAGI (reference sequence). CDR3 length: 16 residues. As originally analysed: A papillary thyroid cancer distant-metastasis classifier was built from CDR3 differences across clinicopathological groups. Through MiXCR, TCRdb re-clonotyped the PCR reads. TCRdb's processing, not the study's, gives the V and J calls here. The table lists around 23,000 clones, 20% to 25% of them singletons. The data derive from a study of metastatic and nonmetastatic thyroid tumors. Study-level background: Repertoires from blood and tumor or nodule tissue of malignant and benign thyroid patients were compared.

Whole-study results and caveats: Benign nodules were reported to have significantly lower TCR beta diversity than malignant thyroid tumors, in blood and tumor.

Patients underwent thyroid surgery, and none had received any treatment before it. This chain connects TRBV6-6 to TRBJ1-3; D possibly corresponds to TRBD1 (5 bases). The specimen was blood. The source of this sequence is a male donor with papillary thyroid cancer or a benign thyroid nodule (not recorded which). Some clones in this sample may be carry-over from other donors' samples. CDR3 sequence reads: CASSYSSGASGNTIYF. The CDR3, as DNA: TGTGCCAGCAGTTACTCGTCTGGGGCTTCTGGAAACACCATATATTTT.